These 29 T cell receptor beta chains originate from one sample sequenced in a study of CD8 T cells in ankylosing spondylitis. TCRdb used MiXCR to reprocess the 5' RACE reads, holding one entry per CDR3 protein. The sample consists of about 42,000 distinct CDR3 sequences, approximately 3.6% of them appearing once. The sample consisted of blood, either unsorted or a sorted T cell fraction (not recorded which). Receptors originate from a female donor with ankylosing spondylitis or in good health (not recorded which).

This clonotype was recorded at least ten times. This chain links TRBV9 with TRBJ2-5; no clear D. V was cut by 0 bases and J by 4 bases, with 7 bases left in between. Looked up from germline, CDR1 is SGDLS and CDR2 is YYNGEE. The CDR3 consists of 13 residues. DNA of the CDR3: TGTGCCAGCAGCGTAGCTGGCTTAGAGACCCAGTACTTC. It encodes CASSVAGLETQYF. Variable domain in full (rest from reference TRBV9 and TRBJ2-5): DSGVTQTPKHLITATGQRVTLRCSPRSGDLSVYWYQQSLDQGLQFLIQYYNGEERAKGNILERFSAQQFPDLHSELNLSSLELGDSALYFCASSVAGLETQYFGPGTRLLVL.

This clonotype has at least ten counts. The rearrangement joins TRBV9 to TRBJ1-5; D unclear. The CDR3 has 14 residues. The V gene's germline CDR1 is SGDLS and CDR2 YYNGEE. Trimming took 3 bases from V and 11 from J, leaving 18 bases between them. CDR3 nucleotide sequence: TGTGCCAGCAGCGCGTCCCTCTTGGGAGGGTCCCAGCATTTT. This encodes CASSASLLGGSQHF.

This chain connects TRBV9 to TRBJ2-7; D could derive from TRBD1 or TRBD2 (6 bases each). CDR1 is SGDLS and CDR2 is YYNGEE in the germline V gene. The CDR3 is 14 amino acids. V was clipped by 3 bases and J by 7 bases, with 17 bases between them. The DNA of the CDR3 is TGTGCCAGCAGCGAGGAGGAAGGGGGGAGAGAGCAGTACTTC. Protein sequence: CASSEEEGGREQYF. The variable domain in full, with the rest retrieved from reference TRBV9 and TRBJ2-7, is DSGVTQTPKHLITATGQRVTLRCSPRSGDLSVYWYQQSLDQGLQFLIQYYNGEERAKGNILERFSAQQFPDLHSELNLSSLELGDSALYFCASSEEEGGREQYFGPGTRLTVT.

At least ten counts were recorded for this clonotype. The chain combines TRBV9 with TRBJ2-3; 7 bases line up with TRBD2. The V segment lost 0 bases and the J segment 3 bases; nucleotides outside the gene matches: 4. Germline CDR1 reads SGDLS; CDR2 reads YYNGEE. The CDR3 has 15 amino acids. This chain's CDR3 is CASSVEGAGTDTQYF. The DNA for the CDR3 is TGTGCCAGCAGCGTAGAGGGAGCGGGGACAGATACGCAGTATTTT.

This clonotype was seen at least ten times. The genes are TRBV9 and TRBJ2-3; 7 bases agree with TRBD1. CDR3 size: 14 residues. Germline V lookup: CDR1 SGDLS, CDR2 YYNGEE. With 2 bases clipped from V and 2 bases from J, the junction kept 2 bases outside the gene matches. The DNA for the CDR3 is TGTGCCAGCAGCGTGGGACAGAACACAGATACGCAGTATTTT. Its translation is CASSVGQNTDTQYF.

This clonotype came up many times. V usage is TRBV9 and J usage is TRBJ2-3, with 14 bases fitting TRBD2. Germline trimming cut 0 bases from V and 0 bases from J; bases unmatched to any gene: 0. Germline V gene sequence: CDR1 SGDLS, CDR2 YYNGEE. The CDR3 contains 17 residues. The CDR3, as DNA: TGTGCCAGCAGCGTAGGGACTAGCGGGGGGAGCACAGATACGCAGTATTTT. This translates into CASSVGTSGGSTDTQYF.

This clonotype is termed medium-sized. This chain connects TRBV9 to TRBJ1-3, with D uncertain. This CDR3 is 17 amino acids long. The germline V and J ends were trimmed by 5 bases and 1 base, with 19 bases remaining between them. Per germline, CDR1 SGDLS and CDR2 YYNGEE. CDR3 protein: CASSAPRGGLSGNTIYF. The CDR3 DNA is TGTGCCAGCAGTGCCCCCCGGGGAGGACTTTCTGGAAACACCATATATTTT.

This clonotype has more than one count but fewer than ten. The rearrangement joins TRBV9 to TRBJ2-4; D remains ambiguous. Trimming left V 3 bases short and J 9 bases short, with 10 bases between. The CDR3 extends over 12 amino acids. The germline gives CDR1 SGDLS, CDR2 YYNGEE. Written as DNA, the CDR3 is TGTGCCAGCAGCGAGCCGAGTGGCATTCAGTACTTC. Translating gives CASSEPSGIQYF.

This clonotype was recorded at least ten times. The V gene is TRBV9, the J gene TRBJ2-1; D unresolved. The CDR3 runs 15 residues. V gave up 2 bases and J gave up 5 bases, with 14 bases separating them. Germline values: CDR1 SGDLS, CDR2 YYNGEE. CDR3 nucleotide sequence: TGTGCCAGCAGCGTTCGATTTTCCACTGACAATGAGCAGTTCTTC. Protein: CASSVRFSTDNEQFF.

The V gene is TRBV9, the J gene TRBJ1-3, with D unclear. V lost 3 bases to trimming and J lost 4 bases, with 5 bases between them. The CDR3 is 12 amino acids. The germline CDR1 and CDR2 sequences are SGDLS and YYNGEE. The CDR3 DNA reads TGTGCCAGCAGCGGGGTCGGAAACACCATATATTTT. This codes for CASSGVGNTIYF. The whole variable domain, filled in from reference TRBV9 and TRBJ1-3, reads DSGVTQTPKHLITATGQRVTLRCSPRSGDLSVYWYQQSLDQGLQFLIQYYNGEERAKGNILERFSAQQFPDLHSELNLSSLELGDSALYFCASSGVGNTIYFGEGSWLTVV.

This clonotype showed up many times. The chain's CDR3 is CASSVEVGRYNEQFF. Here the CDR3 DNA reads TGTGCCAGCAGCGTAGAGGTCGGGCGTTACAATGAGCAGTTCTTC. V usage is TRBV9 and J usage is TRBJ2-1; D unresolved. Germline CDR1 and CDR2: SGDLS and YYNGEE. The CDR3 has 15 residues. V lost 0 bases and J 4 bases, leaving 11 bases between the germline ends.

This clonotype was picked up many times. The chain combines TRBV9 with TRBJ1-2; weak D call: TRBD1 (5 bases). Trimming took 1 base from V and 0 from J, leaving 13 bases between them. Germline CDR1 SGDLS, CDR2 YYNGEE. The CDR3 runs 16 residues. CDR3 nucleotide sequence: TGTGCCAGCAGCGTATCCGGGACGACCACTAACTATGGCTACACCTTC. It yields the protein CASSVSGTTTNYGYTF.

This clonotype was seen many times. This may be a read error, as it is one base from a much larger clone. V is TRBV9 and J is TRBJ2-2; D gene unclear. Trimming removed 6 bases from V and 1 base from J, with 4 bases in between. The CDR3 runs to 12 residues. In germline, CDR1 is SGDLS, CDR2 YYNGEE. The CDR3 region is CASMGNTGELFF. DNA for the CDR3: TGTGCCAGCATGGGGAACACCGGGGAGCTGTTTTTT.

This clonotype has at least ten counts. With a much larger clone just one base away, this may be a read error. The chain links TRBV9 to TRBJ1-1; D is perhaps TRBD1 (6 bases). Germline-derived CDR1 and CDR2 are SGDLS and YYNGEE. The CDR3 is 14 residues long. V lost 3 bases and J lost 0, with 9 bases in between. CDR3 coding DNA: TGTGCCAGCAGCGCCCGACAGGTGAACACTGAAGCTTTCTTT. It is translated as CASSARQVNTEAFF.

This clonotype was detected many times. The chain uses TRBV9 and TRBJ2-3; TRBD2 matches at 8 bases. V lost 1 base and J lost 4; bases outside the gene matches: 2. CDR1 is SGDLS and CDR2 is YYNGEE in the germline V gene. The CDR3 has 14 residues. The CDR3 protein is CASSVTGLADTQYF. Here the CDR3 DNA reads TGTGCCAGCAGCGTAACGGGACTAGCAGATACGCAGTATTTT.

The table lists this clonotype with many counts. V and J are TRBV9 and TRBJ2-5; D may be TRBD2 (5 bases). Germline V gives CDR1 SGDLS, CDR2 YYNGEE. V was pared by 0 bases and J by 4 bases, with 10 bases between. The CDR3 is made up of 14 amino acids. CDR3 amino acids: CASSVGVGRETQYF. In nucleotides, the CDR3 is TGTGCCAGCAGCGTAGGGGTAGGGAGAGAGACCCAGTACTTC.

This clonotype was counted ten times or more. The chain recombines TRBV9 with TRBJ1-2, with 7 bases fitting TRBD1. V lost 4 bases, J lost 6 bases, and 12 bases stayed unmatched. The CDR3 length is 15 residues. Looked up from germline, CDR1 is SGDLS and CDR2 is YYNGEE. The CDR3 here is CASSYGDREDHGYTF. The CDR3 DNA reads as TGTGCCAGCAGCTACGGCGACAGGGAGGACCATGGCTACACCTTC.

This clonotype occurred many times. The rearrangement joins TRBV9 to TRBJ1-4, with D perhaps matching TRBD1 (5 bases). CDR3 length: 13 residues. The V and J ends lost 0 bases and 12 bases respectively, with 12 bases between them. Germline V gene lookup returns CDR1 SGDLS and CDR2 YYNGEE. CDR3 sequence: CASSVESGRELFF. CDR3 nucleotide sequence: TGTGCCAGCAGCGTAGAGTCGGGACGGGAACTGTTTTTT. The full variable domain, rest sourced from reference TRBV9 and TRBJ1-4, is DSGVTQTPKHLITATGQRVTLRCSPRSGDLSVYWYQQSLDQGLQFLIQYYNGEERAKGNILERFSAQQFPDLHSELNLSSLELGDSALYFCASSVESGRELFFGSGTQLSVL.

This clonotype was seen many times. The chain uses TRBV9 and TRBJ1-2, with D possibly TRBD1 on 6 matching bases. The CDR3 extends over 13 amino acids. CDR1 and CDR2 (germline): SGDLS, YYNGEE. Between the trimmed V and J ends, which lost 5 bases and 3 bases, there was a span of 11 bases. CDR3 region: CASRHRDDYGYTF. CDR3 nucleotide sequence: TGTGCCAGCAGACACAGGGATGACTATGGCTACACCTTC.

In its sample, this clonotype was seen a few times. The rearrangement links TRBV9 to TRBJ2-7; D not resolved. Germline-derived CDR1 and CDR2 are SGDLS and YYNGEE. The CDR3 runs to 14 residues. Trimming removed 0 bases from V and 6 bases from J, with 13 bases in between. CDR3 sequence reads: CASSVVDLASEQYF. DNA for the CDR3: TGTGCCAGCAGCGTAGTAGACCTGGCGTCCGAGCAGTACTTC.

This clonotype was detected many times. The V call is TRBV9, the J call TRBJ1-4; TRBD1 might be the D (5 bases). The V end lost 0 bases, the J end lost 8 bases, and 14 bases lay between the germline ends. Per germline, CDR1 SGDLS and CDR2 YYNGEE. The CDR3 is 15 amino acids. In nucleotides, the CDR3 is TGTGCCAGCAGCGTAGGGGGGGACTTTGGCGAAAAACTGTTTTTT. As protein: CASSVGGDFGEKLFF.

This clonotype was counted ten times or more. This sequence joins TRBV9 and TRBJ2-5; a weak D match, TRBD1 (6 bases). This CDR3 has 14 amino acids. Trimming left V 4 bases short and J 1 base short, with 11 bases between. The germline V gene encodes CDR1 SGDLS and CDR2 YYNGEE. CDR3 coding DNA: TGTGCCAGCAGCCCACACAGGGTCCAAGAGACCCAGTACTTC. Protein product: CASSPHRVQETQYF. Looking up the rest from reference TRBV9 and TRBJ2-5 gives the full variable domain: DSGVTQTPKHLITATGQRVTLRCSPRSGDLSVYWYQQSLDQGLQFLIQYYNGEERAKGNILERFSAQQFPDLHSELNLSSLELGDSALYFCASSPHRVQETQYFGPGTRLLVL.

This clonotype was picked up many times. V is TRBV9 and J is TRBJ2-1; the match to TRBD2 covers 10 bases. The CDR3 has 16 residues. V gave up 3 bases and J gave up 2 bases; unmatched junction bases: 5. CDR1 and CDR2 from the germline V gene are SGDLS and YYNGEE. The CDR3 DNA reads as TGTGCCAGCAGCGCCCTGAGCGGGGGGGCCTACAATGAGCAGTTCTTC. Its protein product is CASSALSGGAYNEQFF.

By share, this clonotype ranks as medium-sized (0.01 to 0.1%). The CDR3 reads CASSSGGYTDTQYF. The CDR3 region has the DNA TGTGCCAGCAGCTCCGGGGGGTACACAGATACGCAGTATTTT. The rearrangement joins TRBV9 to TRBJ2-3; TRBD2 matches 7 bases. V lost 4 bases to trimming and J lost 2 bases; unmatched junction nucleotides: 4. CDR1 and CDR2 from the germline V gene are SGDLS and YYNGEE. CDR3 length equals 14 residues.

This clonotype is classed as medium-sized. The chain is built from TRBV9 and TRBJ1-2, with D unresolved. This CDR3 spans 12 amino acids. The germline gives CDR1 SGDLS, CDR2 YYNGEE. The V end lost 2 bases, the J end lost 8 bases, and 10 bases lay between the germline ends. The CDR3 protein is CASSVPPGGYTF. The CDR3 bases are TGTGCCAGCAGCGTCCCCCCCGGGGGCTACACCTTC.

This clonotype was counted at least ten times. J is TRBJ1-5 and V is TRBV9; 8 bases align to TRBD1. CDR1 and CDR2 from the germline V gene are SGDLS and YYNGEE. The length of the CDR3 is 15 residues. Germline trimming cut 7 bases from V and 6 bases from J; bases unmatched to any gene: 12. CDR3: CASSTGGIDGQPQHF. The CDR3 DNA is TGTGCCAGCTCAACAGGGGGAATAGATGGTCAGCCCCAGCATTTT.

This clonotype has at least ten counts. The chain is built from TRBV9 and TRBJ1-1; 7 bases map to TRBD1. The CDR3 runs 14 residues. Trimming took 0 bases from V and 7 from J; bases not matched to a gene: 6. Germline loops: CDR1 SGDLS, CDR2 YYNGEE. The CDR3 reads CASSVVGGTDEAFF. For the CDR3, the DNA is TGTGCCAGCAGCGTAGTAGGGGGGACAGATGAAGCTTTCTTT.

This clonotype occurred a few times. This chain joins TRBV9 and TRBJ2-7; D unresolved. CDR1 SGDLS and CDR2 YYNGEE come from the germline V gene. Trimming pared 0 bases from V and 0 bases from J, leaving 7 bases between. The CDR3 loop spans 14 amino acids. CDR3 nucleotides: TGTGCCAGCAGCGTAGCGGCCAACTCCTACGAGCAGTACTTC. Translated, it gives CASSVAANSYEQYF.

This clonotype was observed at least ten times. V gene TRBV9 combines with J gene TRBJ2-5; 11 bases are shared with TRBD2. Germline CDR1 SGDLS, CDR2 YYNGEE. The CDR3 is made up of 15 amino acids. The V gene end was trimmed by 0 bases and the J gene end by 5 bases; junction bases not matched to a gene: 3. The CDR3 region has the DNA TGTGCCAGCAGCGTAGGGACTAGCGGGTCGGAGACCCAGTACTTC. Its translation is CASSVGTSGSETQYF.